This T cell receptor beta chain is from a study of OX40 agonist ivuxolimab in advanced cancers. Study-wide results and limits: Low levels of normalized T-cell clonal expansion also appeared in some nonresponders.

This CDR3 is 14 amino acids long. V was shortened by 7 bases and J by 5 bases, with 14 bases between the two germline ends. In germline, CDR1 is WSHSY, CDR2 SAAADI. This clone has a single count. Its antigen is still unknown. Excluded were patients having autoimmune disease history or systemic immunosuppression. The protocol was immunoSEQ multiplex PCR, while the TCRdb copy is restricted to in-frame clones and leaves out a portion. Seen here are 40,000 or so clones, roughly 80% observed once, and the top ten hold 15%. The receptor was isolated from an adult with an advanced solid tumor such as melanoma, head and neck, liver or kidney cancer. Source: CD4+ or CD8+ T cells sorted from blood, taken in a trial of the OX40 agonist ivuxolimab. The chain combines TRBV10-2 with TRBJ1-4; TRBD1 is a possible D gene (5 bases). The CDR3 is CASKPGRENEKLFF. CDR3 nucleotides: TGCGCCAGCAAGCCGGGACGGGAGAATGAAAAACTGTTTTTT.